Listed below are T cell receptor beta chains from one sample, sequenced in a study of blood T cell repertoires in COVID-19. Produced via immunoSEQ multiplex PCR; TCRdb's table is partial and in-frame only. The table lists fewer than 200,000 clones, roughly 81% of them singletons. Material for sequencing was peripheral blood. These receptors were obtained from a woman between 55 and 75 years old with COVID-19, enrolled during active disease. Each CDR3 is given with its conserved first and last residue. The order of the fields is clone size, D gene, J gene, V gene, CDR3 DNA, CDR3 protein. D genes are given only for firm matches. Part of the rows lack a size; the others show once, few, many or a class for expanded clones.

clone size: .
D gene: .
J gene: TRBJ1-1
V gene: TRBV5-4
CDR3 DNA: TGTGCCAGCAGCAAACAGGGTTTGGGGAACACTGAAGCTTTCTTT
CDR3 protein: CASSKQGLGNTEAFF

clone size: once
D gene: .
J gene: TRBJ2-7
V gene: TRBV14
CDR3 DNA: TGTGCCAGCAGCCAAGAGTGGGGGCTTGGCGAGCAGTACTTC
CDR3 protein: CASSQEWGLGEQYF

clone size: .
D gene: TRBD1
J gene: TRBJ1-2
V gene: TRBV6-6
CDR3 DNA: TGTGCCAGTACCCGGACAGGGGGTGTTAACTATGGCTACACCTTC
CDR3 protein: CASTRTGGVNYGYTF

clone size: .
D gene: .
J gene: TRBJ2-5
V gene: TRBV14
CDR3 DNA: TGTGCCAGCAGCCAGAGGGATTGGCTAGCCAGGGAGACCCAGTACTTC
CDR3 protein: CASSQRDWLARETQYF

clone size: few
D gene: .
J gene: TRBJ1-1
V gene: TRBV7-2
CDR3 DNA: TGTGCCAGCAGCTTTGGCCTGAACACTGAAGCTTTCTTT
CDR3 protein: CASSFGLNTEAFF

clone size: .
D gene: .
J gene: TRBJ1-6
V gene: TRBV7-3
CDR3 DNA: TGTGCCAGCAGCTTAGATGCGGATTCACCCCTCCACTTT
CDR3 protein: CASSLDADSPLHF

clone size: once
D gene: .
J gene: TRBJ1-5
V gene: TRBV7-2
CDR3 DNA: TGTGCCAGCAGCCTCACACCTAATCAGCCCCAGCATTTT
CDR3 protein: CASSLTPNQPQHF

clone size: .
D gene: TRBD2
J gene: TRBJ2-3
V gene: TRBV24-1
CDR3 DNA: TGTGCCACCAGTGAGGGGATCGGGGGGACAGATACGCAGTATTTT
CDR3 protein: CATSEGIGGTDTQYF

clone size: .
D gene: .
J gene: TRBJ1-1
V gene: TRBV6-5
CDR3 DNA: TGTGCCAGCAGTTACGGAGGACTCTCCGGGAACACTGAAGCTTTCTTT
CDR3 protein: CASSYGGLSGNTEAFF

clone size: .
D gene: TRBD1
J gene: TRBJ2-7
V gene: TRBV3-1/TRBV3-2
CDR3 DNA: TGTGCCAGCAGCCGACAGGGGGCGTCGGGGGAGCAGTACTTC
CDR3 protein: CASSRQGASGEQYF

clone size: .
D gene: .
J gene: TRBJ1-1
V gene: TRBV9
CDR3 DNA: TGTGCCAGCAGCGTAGACGGGGATGACACTGAAGCTTTCTTT
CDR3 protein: CASSVDGDDTEAFF

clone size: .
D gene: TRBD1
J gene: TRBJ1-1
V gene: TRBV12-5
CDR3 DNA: TGTGCTAGTGGTTTGAACGGACAGGCATACACTGAAGCTTTCTTT
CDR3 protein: CASGLNGQAYTEAFF

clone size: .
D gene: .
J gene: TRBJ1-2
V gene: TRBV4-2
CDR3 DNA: TGTGCCAGCAGCCAAGAGCGTCAGGTTTACGGCTACACCTTC
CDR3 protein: CASSQERQVYGYTF

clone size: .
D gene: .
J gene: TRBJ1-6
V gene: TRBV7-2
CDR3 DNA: TGTGCCAGCAGCCCCGGGACAAGGGGAAGTTCACCCCTCCACTTT
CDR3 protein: CASSPGTRGSSPLHF

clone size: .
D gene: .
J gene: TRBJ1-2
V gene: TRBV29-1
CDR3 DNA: TGCAGCGTTGGTACTTTGGACAGTAATGGCTACACCTTC
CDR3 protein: CSVGTLDSNGYTF

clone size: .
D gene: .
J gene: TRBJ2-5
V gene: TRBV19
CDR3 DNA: TGTGCCAGTTCGACAGGGAGGAGGGAGACCCAGTACTTC
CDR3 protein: CASSTGRRETQYF

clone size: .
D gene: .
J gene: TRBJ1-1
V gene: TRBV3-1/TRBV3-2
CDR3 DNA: TGTGCCAGCAGCCGATCGGACTTGAACACTGAAGCTTTCTTT
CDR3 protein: CASSRSDLNTEAFF

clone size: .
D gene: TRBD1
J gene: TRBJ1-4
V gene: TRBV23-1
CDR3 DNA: TGCGCCAGCAGTCGAGACAGGGGAACAACTAATGAAAAACTGTTTTTT
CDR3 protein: CASSRDRGTTNEKLFF

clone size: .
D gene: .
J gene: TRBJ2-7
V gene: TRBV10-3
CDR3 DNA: TGTGCCATCAGCGAACCCCAGGGCCTTAGCTCCTACGAGCAGTACTTC
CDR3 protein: CAISEPQGLSSYEQYF

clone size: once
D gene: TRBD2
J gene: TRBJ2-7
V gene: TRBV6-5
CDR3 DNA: TGTGCCAGCAGTTACGTGGGGACTAGCGGCTACGAGCAGTACTTC
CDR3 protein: CASSYVGTSGYEQYF

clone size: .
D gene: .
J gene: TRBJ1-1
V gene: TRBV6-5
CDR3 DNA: TGTGCCAGCATGGCAGAGAACACTGAAGCTTTCTTT
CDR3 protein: CASMAENTEAFF

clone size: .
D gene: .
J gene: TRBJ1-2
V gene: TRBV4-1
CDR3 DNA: TGCGCCAGCAGCCCCTCCCCGGGGGGTAACTATGGCTACACCTTC
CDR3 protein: CASSPSPGGNYGYTF

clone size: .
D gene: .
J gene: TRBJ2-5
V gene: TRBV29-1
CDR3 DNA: TGCAGCGTTGTGGAGTACCAAGAGACCCAGTACTTC
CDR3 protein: CSVVEYQETQYF

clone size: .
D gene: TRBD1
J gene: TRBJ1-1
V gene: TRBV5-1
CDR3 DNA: TGCGCCAGCAGCGGACAGGTGGACACTGAAGCTTTCTTT
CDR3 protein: CASSGQVDTEAFF

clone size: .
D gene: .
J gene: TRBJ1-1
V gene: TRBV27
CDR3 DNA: TGTGCCAGCAGTTTCCGGGGAGGGCGAACTGAAGCTTTCTTT
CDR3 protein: CASSFRGGRTEAFF

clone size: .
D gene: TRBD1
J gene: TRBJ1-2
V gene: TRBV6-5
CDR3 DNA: TGTGCCAGCAGTTACGGGGGGACAGGGTATGGCTACACCTTC
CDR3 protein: CASSYGGTGYGYTF

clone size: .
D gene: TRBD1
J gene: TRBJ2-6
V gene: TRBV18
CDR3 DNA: TGTGCCAGCTCCGAACAGGGGTTCGGGGCCAACGTCCTGACTTTC
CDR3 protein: CASSEQGFGANVLTF

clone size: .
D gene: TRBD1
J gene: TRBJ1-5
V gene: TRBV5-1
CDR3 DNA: TGCGCCAGCAGCCCAGGGGGGACGCAGGGGCAGCCCCAGCATTTT
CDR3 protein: CASSPGGTQGQPQHF

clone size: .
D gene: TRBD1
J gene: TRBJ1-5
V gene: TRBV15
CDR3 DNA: TGTGCCACCAGCAGCCTCCGGGACAGCTATCAGCCCCAGCATTTT
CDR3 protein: CATSSLRDSYQPQHF

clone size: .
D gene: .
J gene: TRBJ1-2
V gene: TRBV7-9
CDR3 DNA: TGTGCCAGCAGCTTAAATCGGGGAGACTATGGCTACACCTTC
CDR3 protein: CASSLNRGDYGYTF

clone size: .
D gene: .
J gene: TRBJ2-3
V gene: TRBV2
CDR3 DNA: TGTGCCAGCAGTCCCGGGACTGCCAACACAGATACGCAGTATTTT
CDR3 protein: CASSPGTANTDTQYF

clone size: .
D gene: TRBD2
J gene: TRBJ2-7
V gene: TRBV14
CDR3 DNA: TGTGCCAGCAGCCAAGAAAATGGACTAGCGGGAGGGACCTACGAGCAGTACTTC
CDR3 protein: CASSQENGLAGGTYEQYF

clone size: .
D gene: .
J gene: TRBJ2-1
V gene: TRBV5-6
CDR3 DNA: TGTGCCAGCAGCTTGTTGGCCCGGGATTGGGATGAGCAGTTCTTC
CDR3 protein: CASSLLARDWDEQFF